The 23 T cell receptor beta chains presented below share a single source sample, sequenced in a study of blood T cells in healthy people across ages. Using a J-beta primer mix together with a sample-barcoded 5' primer, a second PCR was run for about 6 to 11 cycles. One entry per CDR3 protein results from TCRdb running MiXCR on the 5' RACE reads. The top ten hold around 2.1% of the sample, which has about 2 million distinct CDR3 sequences, roughly 49% seen once. The sequenced sample consisted of blood. Receptor source: a woman between 35 and 50 years old in good health.

As concerns this clonotype: Being one base from a much bigger clone, this may be a read error. V usage is TRBV7-7 and J usage is TRBJ2-1; perhaps D is TRBD1 or TRBD2 (5 bases each). CDR1 and CDR2 (germline): SSHAT, FNYEAQ (reference sequence). The CDR3 is 15 amino acids. The CDR3 loop is CASSPRDGETNERFF. The CDR3 nucleotides read TGTGCTAGCAGCCCACGGGACGGAGAGACGAATGAGCGGTTCTTC.

DNA of the CDR3: TGTGCCAGCAGCTTGGGACTAGCGGGGGGACAGGGCGAGACCCAGTACTTC. Translating gives CASSLGLAGGQGETQYF. V usage is TRBV7-8 and J usage is TRBJ2-5; the match to TRBD2 covers 15 bases. J lost 5 bases, V lost 3 bases, and 7 bases had no gene match. Per the germline V gene, CDR1 is SGHVS and CDR2 is FQNEAQ. This CDR3 has 17 amino acids.

The V and J genes are TRBV27 and TRBJ2-1; D is uncertain. This CDR3 spans 15 amino acids. Trimming stripped 4 bases from V and 0 bases from J, with 10 bases between. Per the germline V gene, CDR1 is MNHEY and CDR2 is SMNVEV (reference sequence). The CDR3 bases are TGTGCCAGCAGTTCCCCTAGTAACTCCTACAATGAGCAGTTCTTC. Translating gives CASSSPSNSYNEQFF.

This rearrangement joins TRBV7-2 to TRBJ1-4, with D possibly matching TRBD1 (5 bases). Per the germline V gene, CDR1 is SGHTA and CDR2 is FQGNSA. V lost 2 bases and J lost 10, with 14 bases in between. CDR3 size: 14 residues. In DNA, the CDR3 is TGTGCCAGCAGCTTAAAAGGGGATGTGGGAAAACTGTTTTTT. Translated: CASSLKGDVGKLFF.

V and J are TRBV10-2 and TRBJ2-1; D unclear. Gene TRBJ2-7 matches the end of the DNA better, so the J call may be wrong. The germline V gene encodes CDR1 WSHSY and CDR2 SAAADI. The length of the CDR3 is 12 residues. The CDR3 DNA reads TGCGCCAGCAAAGGGCTCCGCAATGAGCAGTACTTC. Amino acid sequence: CASKGLRNEQYF.

The chain employs TRBV9 and TRBJ2-7; 10 nucleotides line up with TRBD1. From germline, CDR1 is SGDLS and CDR2 YYNGEE. V lost 4 bases to trimming and J lost 4 bases; unmatched junction nucleotides: 11. The CDR3 sequence is 16 residues long. In nucleotides, the CDR3 is TGTGCCAGCAGCCCAGGGACAGGGGAGGTCTGGTACGAGCAGTACTTC. Its protein is CASSPGTGEVWYEQYF.

The rearrangement joins TRBV4-2 to TRBJ1-5, with D hard to call. Germline V gene data show CDR1 as LGHNA and CDR2 as YNFKEQ. V lost 0 bases, J lost 6 bases, and 6 bases lay in between. The CDR3 has 13 residues. CDR3 sequence (DNA): TGTGCCAGCAGCCAAGAACGGCCTCAGCCCCAGCATTTT. Amino acid sequence: CASSQERPQPQHF.

The chain uses TRBV12-3 or TRBV12-4 and TRBJ2-3, with D uncertain. The V gene lost 3 bases and the J gene lost 2 bases, with 12 bases spanning the gap. The length of the CDR3 is 15 residues. The CDR3 DNA follows: TGTGCCAGCAGTTTCCCCCCTATAACCACAGATACGCAGTATTTT. Translation gives CASSFPPITTDTQYF.

This clonotype was observed a handful of times. The chain employs TRBV7-2 and TRBJ2-5; a weak D match, TRBD1 (5 bases). V was trimmed by 5 bases and J by 3 bases, leaving 10 bases between them. There are 13 residues in the CDR3. CDR1 is SGHTA and CDR2 is FQGNSA in the germline V gene. CDR3 sequence reads: CASSGAWKETQYF. CDR3 bases: TGTGCCAGCAGCGGGGCCTGGAAAGAGACCCAGTACTTC.

On this clonotype itself: Relative to the germline gene, one junction end is altered; a read error may explain this. The rearrangement links TRBV4-3 to TRBJ1-2, with no clear D. CDR3 length: 16 residues. CDR1 LGHNA and CDR2 YSLEER come from the germline V gene. CDR3: CASSQASRNPNYGYTF. The DNA of the CDR3 is TGCGCCAGCAGTCAAGCCTCGAGAAACCCTAACTATGGCTACACCTTC.

The chain employs TRBV3-1 and TRBJ2-5; 7 bases align to TRBD1. V trimming: 4 bases; J trimming: 11 bases; junction bases outside the gene matches: 13. Germline lookup yields CDR1 LGHDT and CDR2 YNNKEL (reference sequence). The CDR3 extends over 14 amino acids. As DNA, the CDR3 is TGTGCCAGCAGCCGCTGGGACAGCTACAATGAGCAGTACTTC. As protein: CASSRWDSYNEQYF.

The V call is TRBV9, the J call TRBJ1-1; no reliable D call. CDR3 length: 13 residues. The germline V gene has CDR1 SGDLS and CDR2 YYNGEE. The V and J ends lost 0 bases and 2 bases respectively, with 5 bases between them. DNA for the CDR3: TGTGCCAGCAGCGTAGAGATTAACACTGAAGCTTTCTTT. This translates into CASSVEINTEAFF.

The sample holds many counts of this clonotype. The J gene is TRBJ2-3, the V gene TRBV13; 14 positions match TRBD2. V lost 5 bases and J lost 0; bases outside the gene matches: 19. Germline V gene data show CDR1 as PRHDT and CDR2 as FYEKMQ (reference sequence). The CDR3 is made up of 22 amino acids. CDR3 bases: TGTGCCAGCAGCGTGGGACTCTTTGGGACTAGCGGGGGACCGATTAGCACAGATACGCAGTATTTT. The encoded protein is CASSVGLFGTSGGPISTDTQYF. Looking up the rest from reference TRBV13 and TRBJ2-3 gives the full variable domain: AAGVIQSPRHLIKEKRETATLKCYPIPRHDTVYWYQQGPGQDPQFLISFYEKMQSDKGSIPDRFSAQQFSDYHSELNMSSLELGDSALYFCASSVGLFGTSGGPISTDTQYFGPGTRLTVL.

This clonotype is a singleton in its sample. This rearrangement joins TRBV4-2 to TRBJ2-3; D possibly corresponds to TRBD2 (6 bases). V was shortened by 2 bases and J by 2 bases, with 14 bases between the two germline ends. The CDR3 runs to 16 residues. Germline V gives CDR1 LGHNA, CDR2 YNFKEQ. The CDR3 loop reads CASSQLRGGITDTQYF. CDR3 nucleotide sequence: TGTGCCAGCAGCCAATTGAGAGGCGGGATCACAGATACGCAGTATTTT.

Ten or more counts support this clonotype. This chain links TRBV12-3 or TRBV12-4 with TRBJ2-4, with 7 bases fitting TRBD2. With V trimmed by 4 bases and J by 0 bases, 6 bases remained unmatched. There are 16 residues in the CDR3. Here the CDR3 DNA reads TGTGCCAGCAGTTCCCGGGAGGTCCTAGCCAAAAACATTCAGTACTTC. It codes for CASSSREVLAKNIQYF.

This clonotype has a handful of counts. The gene calls are TRBV2 and TRBJ2-7; 12 bases line up with TRBD1. Germline V gene lookup returns CDR1 SNHLY and CDR2 FYNNEI. This CDR3 is 13 amino acids long. J lost 5 bases, V lost 11 bases, and 7 bases had no gene match. CDR3 amino acids: CAWGQGAYNEQYF. CDR3 coding DNA: TGTGCCTGGGGACAGGGGGCGTATAACGAGCAGTACTTC.

The chain uses TRBV6-5 and TRBJ2-5, with 8 bases fitting TRBD1. CDR3 size: 15 residues. The V and J ends lost 6 bases and 11 bases, in that order; junction bases with no gene match: 17. The V gene's germline CDR1 is MNHEY and CDR2 SVGAGI. For the CDR3, the DNA is TGTGCCAGCAGACGACCGGGACAGGTTCGTAATGAGCAGTACTTC. Translated, it gives CASRRPGQVRNEQYF.

The sample holds a few counts of this clonotype. The CDR3 is CASIYGGEQYF. In nucleotides, the CDR3 is TGTGCCAGCATCTACGGGGGCGAGCAGTACTTC. This rearrangement joins TRBV6-5 to TRBJ2-7; D is possibly TRBD2 (6 bases). The CDR3 is 11 amino acids. The germline V and J ends were trimmed by 7 bases and 6 bases, with 10 bases remaining between them. Germline CDR1 MNHEY, CDR2 SVGAGI.

The V call is TRBV5-1, the J call TRBJ2-3, with 7 bases lining up with TRBD2. J gave up 1 base and V 6 bases, and 5 bases lay outside the gene matches. Per germline, CDR1 SGHRS and CDR2 YFSETQ. The CDR3 totals 14 residues. In DNA, the CDR3 is TGCGCCAGCAAAGGACTAGTGGGCACAGATACGCAGTATTTT. Residues: CASKGLVGTDTQYF.

This clonotype was detected a few times. The chain combines TRBV6-6 with TRBJ2-1; D gene uncertain. The CDR3 runs to 12 residues. The germline gives CDR1 MNHNY, CDR2 SVGAGI (reference sequence). V was pared by 3 bases and J by 4 bases, with 4 bases between. The CDR3 nucleotides read TGTGCCAGCAGTTATATTTACAATGAGCAGTTCTTC. This sequence encodes CASSYIYNEQFF.

The chain links TRBV28 to TRBJ2-4, with unresolved D. Germline V gene data show CDR1 as MDHEN and CDR2 as SYDVKM. This CDR3 comprises 13 residues. Trimming removed 3 bases at V and 6 bases at J, with 9 bases between. The chain's CDR3 is CASSFPLINIQYF. CDR3 bases: TGTGCCAGCAGTTTCCCCCTCATAAACATTCAGTACTTC.

The V and J genes are TRBV6-2 or TRBV6-3 and TRBJ1-5; D may be TRBD1 (5 bases). V was trimmed by 2 bases and J by 2 bases, leaving 13 bases between them. Germline CDR1 MNHEY, CDR2 SVGEGT. The CDR3 contains 16 residues. The CDR3 is CASSYVSGLGNQPQHF. The CDR3 DNA is TGTGCCAGCAGTTACGTTTCAGGGTTGGGCAATCAGCCCCAGCATTTT.

The genes are TRBV7-9 and TRBJ1-4; 7 bases map to TRBD1. This CDR3 has 16 residues. In germline, CDR1 is SEHNR, CDR2 FQNEAQ (reference sequence). Unmatched junction bases numbered 9, after V lost 3 bases and J lost 5 bases. CDR3 amino acids: CASSLIAGTENEKLFF. CDR3 nucleotide sequence: TGTGCCAGCAGCTTGATCGCCGGGACAGAGAATGAAAAACTGTTTTTT.